The sequence of this T cell receptor beta chain was determined in a study of T-cell reconstitution after alpha-beta-depleted transplantation in children. This CDR3 is built from 15 residues. V shed 3 bases and J shed 0 bases, with 9 bases lying between them. Germline-derived CDR1 and CDR2 are SGHKS and YYEKEE (reference sequence). Unique molecular identifiers featured in how the TCRbeta library was prepared. TCRdb called the PCR reads again in MiXCR, with one record for every CDR3 protein. The sample lists around 680,000 distinct CDR3 sequences, about 15% occurring once. The chain recombines TRBV5-5 with TRBJ2-2; D remains unclear. Material: PBMCs from the stem cell graft donor, obtained from the stem cell graft. The receptor's source is a human donor who donated a stem cell graft to a child with acute myeloid leukemia. CDR3 DNA sequence: TGTGCCAGCAGCTCCAAGGCGGCGAACACCGGGGAGCTGTTTTTT. The encoded protein is CASSSKAANTGELFF.